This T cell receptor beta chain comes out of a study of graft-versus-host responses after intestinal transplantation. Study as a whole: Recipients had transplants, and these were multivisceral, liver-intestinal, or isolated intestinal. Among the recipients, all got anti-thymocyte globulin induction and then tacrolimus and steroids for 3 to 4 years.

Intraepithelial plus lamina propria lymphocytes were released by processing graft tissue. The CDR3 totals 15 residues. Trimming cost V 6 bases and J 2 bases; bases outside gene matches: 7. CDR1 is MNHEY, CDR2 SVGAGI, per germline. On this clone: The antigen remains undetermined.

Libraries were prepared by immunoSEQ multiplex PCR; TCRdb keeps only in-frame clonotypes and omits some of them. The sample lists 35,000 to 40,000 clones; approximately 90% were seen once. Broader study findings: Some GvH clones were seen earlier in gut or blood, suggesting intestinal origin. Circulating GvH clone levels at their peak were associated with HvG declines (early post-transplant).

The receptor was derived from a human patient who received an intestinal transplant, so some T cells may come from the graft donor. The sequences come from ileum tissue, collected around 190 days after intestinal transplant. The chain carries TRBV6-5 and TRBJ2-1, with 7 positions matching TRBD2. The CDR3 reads CASSRLAFPYNEQFF. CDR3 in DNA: TGTGCCAGCAGCAGACTAGCCTTTCCCTACAATGAGCAGTTCTTC.